Only one count was recorded for the clone carrying this TCR beta chain. The data originate from a study of CD8+ T cells in alopecia areata. Across the study: Treated patients received oral tofacitinib, 5 to 10 mg twice daily.

cDNA serving as the sequencing template came from extracted, reverse transcribed RNA. Clones were sequenced by immunoSEQ multiplex PCR, and TCRdb holds only the in-frame ones, with some missing. The sample consists of around 300,000 clones, about 60% of them appearing once. With 7 bases removed from V and 2 bases from J, the gap between germline ends came to 11 bases. CDR3 length: 12 amino acids. CDR1 is SQVTM and CDR2 is ANQGSEA in the germline V gene. Noted treatment: oral pan-JAK inhibitor, 5-10 mg twice daily. Alopecia areata patients had lesional scalp punch biopsies and peripheral blood taken from them.

The sample was CD4+ T cells sorted from blood, taken between weeks 51 and 54, from a patient treated with tofacitinib. The chain couples TRBV29-1 to TRBJ2-5; perhaps TRBD1 as D (6 bases). This TCR was recovered from a human donor with alopecia areata. DNA of the CDR3: TGCAGCGCCTGGACAGATCAAGAGACCCAGTACTTC. Translating it yields CSAWTDQETQYF. The whole variable domain, remainder taken from reference TRBV29-1 and TRBJ2-5, is SAVISQKPSRDICQRGTSLTIQCQVDSQVTMMFWYRQQPGQSLTLIATANQGSEATYESGFVIDKFPISRPNLTFSTLTVSNMSPEDSSIYLCSAWTDQETQYFGPGTRLLVL.